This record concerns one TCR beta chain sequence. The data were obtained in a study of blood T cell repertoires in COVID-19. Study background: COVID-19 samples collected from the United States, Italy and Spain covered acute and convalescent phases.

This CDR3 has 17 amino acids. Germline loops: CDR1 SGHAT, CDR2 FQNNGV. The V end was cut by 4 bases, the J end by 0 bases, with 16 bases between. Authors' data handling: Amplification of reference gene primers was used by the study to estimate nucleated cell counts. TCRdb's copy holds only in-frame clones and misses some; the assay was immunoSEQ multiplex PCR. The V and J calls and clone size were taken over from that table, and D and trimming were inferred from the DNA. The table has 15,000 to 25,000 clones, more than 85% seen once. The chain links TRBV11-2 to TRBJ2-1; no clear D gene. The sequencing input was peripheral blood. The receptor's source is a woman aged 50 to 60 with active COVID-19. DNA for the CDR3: TGTGCCAGCAGCTCAACAGCCCTCCGCTACTCCTACAATGAGCAGTTCTTC. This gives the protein CASSSTALRYSYNEQFF.